This TCR beta chain came from a study of cytomegalovirus exposure and HLA in healthy donors. The CDR3 loop spans 14 amino acids. Trimming cost V 0 bases and J 4 bases, with 7 bases left between them. The V gene's germline CDR1 is SGDLS and CDR2 YYNGEE. A multiplex PCR was run with 60 Vbeta primers and 13 Jbeta primers. Assay used: immunoSEQ multiplex PCR; TCRdb lists only in-frame clones, some missing. The repertoire holds approximately 92,000 clones, with under 90% as singletons. About this clone: Its antigen is undetermined.

Overall study findings and caveats: No immune exposure information besides CMV serostatus was available.

The chain joins TRBV9 to TRBJ1-4; D gene uncertain. Sequencing was carried out using PBMCs. The receptor was isolated from a woman aged 65 to 85 in good health and CMV-seropositive. CDR3 sequence reads: CASSVALFNEKLFF. In nucleotides, the CDR3 is TGTGCCAGCAGCGTAGCCCTTTTTAATGAAAAACTGTTTTTT.